The 21 T cell receptor beta chains below come from one sample, sequenced in a study of T-cell memory formation after mild COVID-19. MiXCR was run by TCRdb on the 5' RACE reads, yielding one entry per CDR3 protein. The sample carries 450,000 or so distinct CDR3 sequences, around a quarter recorded once. Sequenced input: PBMCs or a T cell subset sorted from them (not recorded which). These receptors originate from an adult woman who had mild COVID-19 (a few samples of this study predate the infection). Cell type and time point are not known.

The table lists this clonotype with a few counts. The J gene is TRBJ2-7, the V gene TRBV27; D gene unclear. CDR1 and CDR2 from the germline V gene are MNHEY and SMNVEV (reference sequence). Deletions cut 5 bases from V and 3 bases from J, with 17 bases between. This CDR3 has 15 residues. CDR3 residues: CASSPNLATNYEQYF. In DNA, the CDR3 is TGTGCCAGCAGTCCCAACCTGGCAACAAACTACGAGCAGTACTTC.

This clonotype was seen at least ten times. This chain links TRBV7-9 with TRBJ2-1, with 14 bases lining up with TRBD2. The CDR3 is 15 residues long. Germline trimming cut 3 bases from V and 8 bases from J; bases unmatched to any gene: 3. Germline CDR1 is SEHNR and CDR2 is FQNEAQ (reference sequence). As DNA, the CDR3 is TGTGCCAGCAGCTTGGGGACTAGCGGGAGTGATGAGCAGTTCTTC. Amino acids: CASSLGTSGSDEQFF.

This clonotype has a handful of counts. The chain employs TRBV7-2 and TRBJ2-7; D might be TRBD1 (6 bases). CDR1 is SGHTA and CDR2 is FQGNSA in the germline V gene. The CDR3 extends over 15 amino acids. V was pared by 1 base and J by 0 bases, with 10 bases between. In DNA, the CDR3 is TGTGCCAGCAGCTTAGGACAGGTTCTCTCCTACGAGCAGTACTTC. Its translation: CASSLGQVLSYEQYF.

A few counts support this clonotype. The V call is TRBV20-1, the J call TRBJ2-3; a weak D match, TRBD2 (6 bases). The CDR3 has 13 residues. Germline CDR1 reads DFQATT; CDR2 reads SNEGSKA (reference sequence). The V end was cut by 3 bases, the J end by 0 bases, with 7 bases between. The CDR3 nucleotides read TGCAGTGCTAGGCGGGGCAGCACAGATACGCAGTATTTT. Encoded protein: CSARRGSTDTQYF.

The chain carries TRBV12-3 or TRBV12-4 and TRBJ1-1, with TRBD1 as a possible D gene (5 bases). V shed 6 bases and J shed 1 base, with 12 bases lying between them. The CDR3 extends over 14 amino acids. CDR3 region: CASSIRAGNTEAFF. The CDR3 nucleotides read TGTGCCAGCAGCATCAGGGCCGGGAACACTGAAGCTTTCTTT.

In its sample, this clonotype was seen a few times. The chain employs TRBV14 and TRBJ2-7; D gene unclear. V lost 0 bases to trimming and J lost 3 bases, with 12 bases between them. Germline V gene sequence: CDR1 SGHDN, CDR2 FVKESK. This CDR3 has 15 residues. CDR3 region: CASSQDWQPDYEQYF. In DNA form, the CDR3 reads TGTGCCAGCAGCCAAGATTGGCAGCCGGACTACGAGCAGTACTTC.

This clonotype showed up just a few times. The rearrangement joins TRBV6-5 to TRBJ2-1; D is undetermined. The CDR3 sequence is 16 residues long. V lost 2 bases, J lost 5 bases, and 16 bases lay in between. Germline CDR1 and CDR2: MNHEY and SVGAGI. CDR3 coding DNA: TGTGCCAGCAGTTACCCCGACGGATCACTGAACAATGAGCAGTTCTTC. Its translation is CASSYPDGSLNNEQFF.

The CDR3 nucleotides read TGTGCCAGCAGGTCTAGCGGGGGCACCTCCTACAATGAGCAGTTCTTC. It codes for CASRSSGGTSYNEQFF. The V and J genes are TRBV7-9 and TRBJ2-1; 10 bases match TRBD2. Germline values: CDR1 SEHNR, CDR2 FQNEAQ (reference sequence). The CDR3 is 16 amino acids. Germline trimming cut 6 bases from V and 0 bases from J; bases unmatched to any gene: 5. The variable domain in full, with the rest retrieved from reference TRBV7-9 and TRBJ2-1, is DTGVSQNPRHKITKRGQNVTFRCDPISEHNRLYWYRQTLGQGPEFLTYFQNEAQLEKSRLLSDRFSAERPKGSFSTLEIQRTEQGDSAMYLCASRSSGGTSYNEQFFGPGTRLTVL.

The J gene is TRBJ2-7, the V gene TRBV7-9; D may be TRBD2 (6 bases). Germline CDR1 SEHNR, CDR2 FQNEAQ (reference sequence). The V end was cut by 4 bases, the J end by 2 bases, with 21 bases between. CDR3 size: 17 residues. The chain's CDR3 is CASSSLVSGHSPYEQYF. Written as DNA, the CDR3 is TGTGCCAGCAGCTCGCTAGTTAGCGGACACTCCCCCTACGAGCAGTACTTC. The full variable domain, with the rest looked up from reference TRBV7-9 and TRBJ2-7, is DTGVSQNPRHKITKRGQNVTFRCDPISEHNRLYWYRQTLGQGPEFLTYFQNEAQLEKSRLLSDRFSAERPKGSFSTLEIQRTEQGDSAMYLCASSSLVSGHSPYEQYFGPGTRLTVT.

V and J are TRBV18 and TRBJ2-5; D unclear. Germline V gene sequence: CDR1 KGHSH, CDR2 LQKENI. V lost 4 bases to trimming and J lost 4 bases, with 10 bases between them. CDR3 length: 13 residues. The CDR3 coding sequence is TGTGCCAGCTCACGAAGTCCGTCAGAGACCCAGTACTTC. Its translation is CASSRSPSETQYF. The full variable domain, its missing parts supplied by reference TRBV18 and TRBJ2-5, is NAGVMQNPRHLVRRRGQEARLRCSPMKGHSHVYWYRQLPEEGLKFMVYLQKENIIDESGMPKERFSAEFPKEGPSILRIQQVVRGDSAAYFCASSRSPSETQYFGPGTRLLVL.

This clonotype has a count of ten or more. The rearrangement links TRBV5-4 to TRBJ2-7; 9 bases line up with TRBD1. V was clipped by 2 bases and J by 2 bases; unmatched bases: 5. This CDR3 region has 15 residues. Germline-derived CDR1 and CDR2 are SGHNT and YYREEE (reference sequence). This chain's CDR3 is CASSFGDREAYEQYF. The CDR3 region has the DNA TGTGCCAGCAGCTTTGGGGACAGGGAGGCCTACGAGCAGTACTTC.

This clonotype has only a few counts. The V and J genes are TRBV20-1 and TRBJ2-1; maybe TRBD2 (6 bases). The CDR3 runs to 20 residues. Germline V CDR1 and CDR2: DFQATT, SNEGSKA (reference sequence). V was pared by 0 bases and J by 0 bases, with 24 bases between. Written as DNA, the CDR3 is TGCAGTGCTAGAGAGGAGCGGGCGGGCGCGATTACGAGCTCCTACAATGAGCAGTTCTTC. Encoded protein: CSAREERAGAITSSYNEQFF.

V and J are TRBV21-1 and TRBJ2-6; the table names TRBD1, a call not compared with the DNA. TRBV21-1 is given as a pseudogene. This CDR3 region has 16 residues. Here the CDR3 reads CASSTPRGLGANVLTF. The CDR3 DNA follows: TGTGCCAGCAGCACCCCCAGGGGGCTCGGGGCCAACGTCCTGACTTTC.

CDR3 nucleotide sequence: TGTGCCAGCAGTTACTCGACTGGGAGCAATCAGCCCCAGCATTTT. Its protein is CASSYSTGSNQPQHF. The rearrangement joins TRBV6-5 to TRBJ1-5, with D uncertain. Trimming removed 0 bases at V and 1 base at J, with 7 bases between. This CDR3 is 15 amino acids long. Germline CDR1 and CDR2: MNHEY and SVGAGI.

The table lists this clonotype with a few counts. J is TRBJ2-1 and V is TRBV27; 14 positions match TRBD2. The CDR3 has 19 residues. Losses at the gene ends were 2 bases for V and 4 bases for J; bases not matched to a gene: 10. Per germline, CDR1 MNHEY and CDR2 SMNVEV (reference sequence). The CDR3 region has the DNA TGTGCCAGCAGTTTAACAGGTTGGGGGACTAGCGGGAGATACAATGAGCAGTTCTTC. Residues: CASSLTGWGTSGRYNEQFF.

The table lists this clonotype with a few counts. The chain combines TRBV29-1 with TRBJ2-1; TRBD2 matches at 13 bases. The CDR3 has 15 amino acids. Trimming cost V 3 bases and J 4 bases; bases outside gene matches: 3. Looked up from germline, CDR1 is SQVTM and CDR2 is ANQGSEA. The CDR3 nucleotides are TGCAGCGTTGAGGGACTAGCGGGACCGTACAATGAGCAGTTCTTC. Protein: CSVEGLAGPYNEQFF.

The J gene is TRBJ2-7, the V gene TRBV12-3 or TRBV12-4; no clear D gene. The CDR3 loop spans 12 amino acids. Trimming stripped 8 bases from V and 2 bases from J, with 10 bases between. The CDR3 is CASSLWAYEQYF. Here the CDR3 DNA reads TGTGCCAGCTCCCTTTGGGCCTACGAGCAGTACTTC.

This rearrangement joins TRBV5-6 to TRBJ2-2; 7 nucleotides agree with TRBD2. Germline CDR1 SGHDT, CDR2 YYEEEE. The CDR3 spans 15 residues. V lost 8 bases, J lost 2 bases, and 9 bases stayed unmatched. CDR3 amino acids: CARSTGLRNTGELFF. Here the CDR3 DNA reads TGTGCCAGAAGCACGGGACTACGTAACACCGGGGAGCTGTTTTTT.

This clonotype has a handful of counts. The genes are TRBV9 and TRBJ2-7; D tentatively fits TRBD1 or TRBD2 (5 bases each). Germline V CDR1 and CDR2: SGDLS, YYNGEE. The CDR3 spans 15 residues. Trimming left V 0 bases short and J 0 bases short, with 10 bases between. CDR3 sequence reads: CASSVASGTSYEQYF. In DNA, the CDR3 is TGTGCCAGCAGCGTAGCGTCAGGGACCTCCTACGAGCAGTACTTC.

The chain is built from TRBV7-9 and TRBJ2-1; D possibly uses TRBD1 or TRBD2 (6 bases each). Trimming stripped 1 base from V and 7 bases from J, with 17 bases between. Germline V gene data show CDR1 as SEHNR and CDR2 as FQNEAQ (reference sequence). The CDR3 is 16 residues long. The CDR3 is CASSLGGAPLGNEQFF. CDR3 sequence (DNA): TGTGCCAGCAGCTTAGGGGGGGCCCCCCTAGGGAATGAGCAGTTCTTC.

This clonotype occurred a few times. CDR3 DNA sequence: TGTGCCAGCAGCTCACGGTCGGGTGCCGACATTCAGTACTTC. Protein product: CASSSRSGADIQYF. The genes are TRBV9 and TRBJ2-4; D is unresolved. The CDR3 has 14 amino acids. The V end was cut by 4 bases, the J end by 8 bases, with 16 bases between. Germline-derived CDR1 and CDR2 are SGDLS and YYNGEE.